The 26 T cell receptor beta chains in this list originate from one sample, sequenced in a study of T cells expressing NK-cell markers. After re-calling the 5' RACE reads, TCRdb lists one entry per CDR3 protein, DNA absent. The sample includes about 180,000 distinct CDR3 sequences. Sequenced: blood T cells: a sorted CD56 or NKG2C T cell subset, CD4+ or CD8+ T cells, or bulk PBMC T cells (not recorded which). These receptors all stem from a woman between 18 and 70 years old in good health.

The chain joins TRBV3-1 to TRBJ2-5; as DNA is missing, the TRBD2 call by TCRdb cannot be tested. Germline CDR1 and CDR2: LGHDT and YNNKEL (reference sequence). CDR3 length: 15 amino acids. The CDR3 loop is CASSSRTSVRETQYF.

The chain is built from TRBV12-3 or TRBV12-4 and TRBJ2-5; TCRdb designates TRBD1, a call that cannot be tested without DNA. This CDR3 has 14 amino acids. CDR3 sequence reads: CASSLSSQGETQYF.

The rearrangement links TRBV6-4 to TRBJ2-3; TCRdb lists TRBD2, though no DNA is available to test this call. In germline, CDR1 is MRHNA, CDR2 SNTAGT. This CDR3 region has 17 residues. The CDR3 spells CASSDSRGLAGTDTQYF.

The gene calls are TRBV11-2 and TRBJ1-4; with no DNA, the TCRdb D assignment of TRBD1 cannot be verified. Germline loops: CDR1 SGHAT, CDR2 FQNNGV. This CDR3 contains 15 residues. CDR3 sequence: CASSSQGGFDEKLFF.

This chain joins TRBV2 and TRBJ1-1; TCRdb picks TRBD1, but there is no DNA to check that call. This CDR3 has 12 residues. CDR1 and CDR2 (germline): SNHLY, FYNNEI. CDR3 sequence: CASSRDFTEAFF.

The rearrangement joins TRBV5-5 to TRBJ2-7; TCRdb's D call, TRBD1, is unchecked because there is no DNA. This CDR3 contains 16 residues. Germline V lookup: CDR1 SGHKS, CDR2 YYEKEE (reference sequence). The CDR3 loop reads CASSLSGTGGDYEQYF.

The chain joins TRBV5-1 to TRBJ2-3; TCRdb names TRBD1, which stays unverified in the absence of DNA. The CDR3 has 17 amino acids. Germline-derived CDR1 and CDR2 are SGHRS and YFSETQ. This chain's CDR3 is CASSPGRLSSSLRMQYF.

The rearrangement uses TRBV9 and TRBJ2-7; absent DNA, TCRdb's TRBD2 call cannot be checked. Germline CDR1 reads SGDLS; CDR2 reads YYNGEE. CDR3 length: 15 residues. The CDR3 sequence: CASSPRGTSLYEQYF. The whole variable domain, filled in from reference TRBV9 and TRBJ2-7, reads DSGVTQTPKHLITATGQRVTLRCSPRSGDLSVYWYQQSLDQGLQFLIQYYNGEERAKGNILERFSAQQFPDLHSELNLSSLELGDSALYFCASSPRGTSLYEQYFGPGTRLTVT.

The chain links TRBV5-1 to TRBJ2-3; TCRdb reports TRBD2, a call that lacks DNA to check it against. The CDR3 runs 16 residues. Germline V gene sequence: CDR1 SGHRS, CDR2 YFSETQ. CDR3 protein: CASSDPSGGITDTQYF. The whole variable domain, filled in from reference TRBV5-1 and TRBJ2-3, reads KAGVTQTPRYLIKTRGQQVTLSCSPISGHRSVSWYQQTPGQGLQFLFEYFSETQRNKGNFPGRFSGRQFSNSRSEMNVSTLELGDSALYLCASSDPSGGITDTQYFGPGTRLTVL.

This CDR3 is CAWSVGPYQPQHF. J is TRBJ1-5 and V is TRBV30. This CDR3 region has 13 residues. CDR1 is GTSNPN and CDR2 is SVGIG in the germline V gene (reference sequence).

The V call is TRBV7-9, the J call TRBJ2-5. The CDR3 length is 15 residues. Germline V lookup: CDR1 SEHNR, CDR2 FQNEAQ (reference sequence). CDR3 sequence: CASSLARQRQETQYF.

V is TRBV2 and J is TRBJ2-5; the D gene TCRdb calls, TRBD2, cannot be checked with no DNA. Germline-derived CDR1 and CDR2 are SNHLY and FYNNEI. The CDR3 loop spans 14 amino acids. The CDR3 reads CATGERSPRETQYF.

The chain is built from TRBV12-3 or TRBV12-4 and TRBJ1-2; TCRdb's D call of TRBD1 is untestable without DNA. The CDR3 sequence is 15 residues long. CDR3 residues: CASTSTGGVSYGYTF.

The chain joins TRBV12-3 or TRBV12-4 to TRBJ2-2; with no DNA, the TCRdb D assignment of TRBD1 cannot be verified. The CDR3 is 17 amino acids. The CDR3 is CASSLASGGMGAGELFF.

The V and J genes are TRBV29-1 and TRBJ2-5; TCRdb returns TRBD1, unconfirmable since there is no DNA. The CDR3 has 14 amino acids. In germline, CDR1 is SQVTM, CDR2 ANQGSEA. This chain's CDR3 is CSVRDRDERETQYF.

This chain joins TRBV6-2 or TRBV6-3 and TRBJ1-5. Germline values: CDR1 MNHEY, CDR2 SVGEGT. This CDR3 region has 14 residues. The CDR3 sequence is CASGAGRFNQPQHF.

The genes are TRBV9 and TRBJ1-1. Germline V gene lookup returns CDR1 SGDLS and CDR2 YYNGEE. The CDR3 contains 14 residues. CDR3: CASSVTSMNTEAFF.

This chain uses TRBV12-3 or TRBV12-4 with TRBJ1-1; TCRdb proposes TRBD1, but this gene call is untestable without DNA. This CDR3 region has 11 residues. CDR3 in amino acids: CASSGQGEAFF.

The chain has TRBV27 and TRBJ2-5. This CDR3 is built from 13 residues. The germline V gene has CDR1 MNHEY and CDR2 SMNVEV (reference sequence). The CDR3 loop reads CASSFGLRETQYF.

The chain employs TRBV3-1 and TRBJ2-7; TCRdb's D call of TRBD2 is untestable without DNA. The germline V gene encodes CDR1 LGHDT and CDR2 YNNKEL (reference sequence). The CDR3 extends over 16 amino acids. The CDR3: CASSQAGTSGSTEQYF.

The chain recombines TRBV19 with TRBJ2-3; TCRdb's assignment of TRBD2 cannot be checked, as there is no DNA. The V gene's germline CDR1 is LNHDA and CDR2 SQIVND (reference sequence). The CDR3 contains 16 residues. CDR3 sequence: CASSKRLAGTTDTQYF.

The rearrangement joins TRBV28 to TRBJ2-5; there is no DNA to check the TCRdb D call of TRBD1. Germline-derived CDR1 and CDR2 are MDHEN and SYDVKM. CDR3 length equals 17 residues. CDR3 sequence reads: CASSRSGTGGGQETQYF.

This chain joins TRBV7-9 and TRBJ1-2; with no DNA, the TCRdb D assignment of TRBD1 cannot be verified. Germline assignment: CDR1 SEHNR and CDR2 FQNEAQ (reference sequence). This CDR3 contains 14 residues. The CDR3 loop is CASSLTGGANGYTF.

The genes are TRBV4-2 and TRBJ2-2; TCRdb reports TRBD1, a call that lacks DNA to check it against. This CDR3 is 17 amino acids long. CDR1 and CDR2 (germline): LGHNA, YNFKEQ. The CDR3 is CASSQVGAGLYTGELFF.

The V call is TRBV20-1, the J call TRBJ2-3; absent DNA, TCRdb's TRBD2 call cannot be checked. Germline V CDR1 and CDR2: DFQATT, SNEGSKA (reference sequence). The CDR3 runs 14 residues. CDR3 loop: CSARLRGGTDTQYF.

This chain connects TRBV10-2 to TRBJ1-2. Germline V gives CDR1 WSHSY, CDR2 SAAADI. This CDR3 is 13 amino acids long. This CDR3 is CASSERSDYGYTF.